Detailed here is one TCR beta chain. Antigen unknown. The data derive from a study of neurological immune-mediated disorders. The cDNA was synthesized by 5'RACE incorporating 10-nucleotide random UMIs. TCRdb independently ran MiXCR on the 5' RACE reads; one entry per CDR3 protein. The sample yields around 79,000 distinct CDR3 sequences, roughly 13% seen once. Study results and limitations: No CDR3 amino acid sequences recurred among expanded clones across subjects, suggesting private repertoires in all groups.

The CDR3 loop spans 13 amino acids. The V and J ends lost 8 bases and 4 bases, in that order; junction bases with no gene match: 6. Sequencing was carried out using PBMCs. The chain recombines TRBV12-3 or TRBV12-4 with TRBJ2-3; 7 bases are a match to TRBD2. The receptor was isolated from a woman aged 45-65 years in good health. The CDR3 is CASFLAGADTQYF. CDR3 sequence (DNA): TGTGCCAGCTTTCTCGCGGGAGCAGATACGCAGTATTTT.